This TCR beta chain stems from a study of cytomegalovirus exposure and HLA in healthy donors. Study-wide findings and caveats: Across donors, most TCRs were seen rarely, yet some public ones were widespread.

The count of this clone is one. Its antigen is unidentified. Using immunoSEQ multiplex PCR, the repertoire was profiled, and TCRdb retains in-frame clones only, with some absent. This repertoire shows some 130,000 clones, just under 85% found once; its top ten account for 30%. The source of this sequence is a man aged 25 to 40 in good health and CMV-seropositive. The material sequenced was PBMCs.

CDR3 DNA: TGCGCCAGCAGCTTCGGGGAGGTTCAGGGTGGGGCCAACGTCCTGACTTTC. Translated, it gives CASSFGEVQGGANVLTF. The chain is built from TRBV5-1 and TRBJ2-6; the D gene is possibly TRBD2 (6 bases). Germline CDR1 is SGHRS and CDR2 is YFSETQ. V gave up 2 bases and J gave up 3 bases, with 15 bases separating them. The CDR3 is 17 residues long.